The 27 T cell receptor beta chains presented below share a single source sample, sequenced in a study of molecular identifiers for immune sequencing clone quantification. MiXCR, applied by TCRdb to the PCR reads, yields one record per CDR3 protein. The data show 550,000 to 750,000 distinct CDR3 sequences, with about 20% seen just once and around 0.9% held by the top ten. Material: naive CD8+ T cells from blood, with Jurkat cell RNA spiked in. The subset here: FACS-sorted CD8+CD4-CCR7+CD45RA+ naive T cells. These receptors originate from a human donor in good health. Some libraries in this study had Jurkat cell RNA spiked in.

In this sample, this clonotype turned up a few times. This chain links TRBV20-1 with TRBJ1-2, with D perhaps matching TRBD1 (6 bases). Trimming stripped 4 bases from V and 1 base from J, with 13 bases between. This CDR3 is built from 14 residues. The germline CDR1 and CDR2 sequences are DFQATT and SNEGSKA (reference sequence). The CDR3 bases are TGCAGTGCTAAAAGACAGGACGTTAACTATGGCTACACCTTC. Translating it yields CSAKRQDVNYGYTF.

Regarding this clonotype: This sequence may be a read error, since a much larger clone differs from it by one base. The chain combines TRBV4-1 with TRBJ1-1; D is uncertain. Germline-derived CDR1 and CDR2 are MGHRA and YSYEKL. The CDR3 sequence is 15 residues long. The CDR3 nucleotides are TGCGCCAGCAGCCCCATTCCGGTTATGAACGCTGAAGCTTTCTTT. It codes for CASSPIPVMNAEAFF.

In this sample, this clonotype turned up many times. The chain joins TRBV20-1 to TRBJ2-7; D may be TRBD1 (6 bases). CDR1 is DFQATT, CDR2 SNEGSKA, per germline (reference sequence). With 2 bases removed from V and 3 bases from J, the gap between germline ends came to 17 bases. The CDR3 sequence is 15 residues long. The CDR3 DNA sequence: TGCAGTGCTAGACCGTACCGGGACACTGACTACGAGCAGTACTTC. Its protein is CSARPYRDTDYEQYF.

This clonotype has a count of ten or more. The chain couples TRBV7-9 to TRBJ2-7, with a weak D call TRBD2 (7 bases). Germline V gene sequence: CDR1 SEHNR, CDR2 FQNEAQ (reference sequence). This CDR3 is 13 amino acids long. The CDR3 DNA is TGTGCGGCTGGAGGGGGGGGCCCCTACGAGCAGTACTTC. It translates to CAAGGGGPYEQYF.

In this sample, this clonotype turned up many times. Written as DNA, the CDR3 is TGTGCCAGCTCACCCCCCGGGGCCGCTCGGGACACTGAAGCTTTCTTT. Translated, it gives CASSPPGAARDTEAFF. The rearrangement joins TRBV18 to TRBJ1-1, with a possible D match to TRBD1 (5 bases). Germline lookup yields CDR1 KGHSH and CDR2 LQKENI. The CDR3 contains 16 residues. V was shortened by 3 bases and J by 3 bases, with 17 bases between the two germline ends.

This clonotype turned up a few times. The chain couples TRBV19 to TRBJ2-7; D is uncertain. The V end lost 3 bases, the J end lost 1 base, and 10 bases lay between the germline ends. This CDR3 has 14 residues. Germline V CDR1 and CDR2: LNHDA, SQIVND (reference sequence). The CDR3 protein is CASSIYMDSYEQYF. The CDR3 DNA follows: TGTGCCAGTAGTATTTATATGGATTCCTACGAGCAGTACTTC. The whole variable domain, filled in from reference TRBV19 and TRBJ2-7, reads DGGITQSPKYLFRKEGQNVTLSCEQNLNHDAMYWYRQDPGQGLRLIYYSQIVNDFQKGDIAEGYSVSREKKESFPLTVTSAQKNPTAFYLCASSIYMDSYEQYFGPGTRLTVT.

This clonotype was picked up many times. The chain employs TRBV5-6 and TRBJ2-7; D not resolved. The CDR3 totals 14 residues. Trimming cost V 3 bases and J 2 bases, with 12 bases left between them. Germline values: CDR1 SGHDT, CDR2 YYEEEE. Here the CDR3 reads CASSSGSSPYEQYF. CDR3 coding DNA: TGTGCCAGCAGCTCCGGAAGCTCTCCCTACGAGCAGTACTTC.

This clonotype came up many times. J is TRBJ1-4 and V is TRBV7-8; 10 nucleotides align to TRBD1. With V trimmed by 4 bases and J by 6 bases, 8 bases remained unmatched. CDR3 length equals 16 residues. Germline assignment: CDR1 SGHVS and CDR2 FQNEAQ. This CDR3 reads CASSSPPGTGDEKLFF. The CDR3 coding sequence is TGTGCCAGCAGCTCTCCGCCCGGGACAGGGGATGAAAAACTGTTTTTT.

Worth noting for this clonotype: A read error may be the cause here, since a much bigger clone is one base away. The chain recombines TRBV20-1 with TRBJ2-5, with TRBD1 matching over 9 bases. J gave up 5 bases and V 5 bases, and 12 bases lay outside the gene matches. In germline, CDR1 is DFQATT, CDR2 SNEGSKA (reference sequence). The CDR3 is 15 amino acids. The CDR3 loop reads CSAPPPTGGSETQYF. DNA of the CDR3: TGCAGTGCTCCCCCCCCGACAGGGGGTTCGGAGACCCAGTACTTC.

This clonotype was recorded once. A single base separates this from a much larger clone, so it may be a read error. The CDR3 reads CASSSRTGPYSNQPQHF. The CDR3 coding sequence is TGTGCCAGCAGTTCACGAACGGGGCCCTATAGCAATCAGCCCCAGCATTTT. The chain recombines TRBV27 with TRBJ1-5; tentatively, D is TRBD1 (5 bases). This CDR3 is built from 17 residues. Germline loops: CDR1 MNHEY, CDR2 SMNVEV (reference sequence). Trimming took 4 bases from V and 0 from J, leaving 16 bases between them.

The chain combines TRBV19 with TRBJ2-6; D call uncertain. Germline assignment: CDR1 LNHDA and CDR2 SQIVND (reference sequence). Trimming cost V 2 bases and J 0 bases, with 5 bases left between them. The CDR3 has 15 residues. CDR3 residues: CASSISASGANVLTF. DNA of the CDR3: TGTGCCAGTAGTATATCAGCCTCTGGGGCCAACGTCCTGACTTTC.

This clonotype was found many times. The chain recombines TRBV24-1 with TRBJ2-2; 8 bases line up with TRBD1. V lost 3 bases and J lost 10; bases outside the gene matches: 6. The CDR3 runs to 14 residues. Per germline, CDR1 KGHDR and CDR2 SFDVKD. The CDR3 sequence: CATSDRTGSKELFF. CDR3 sequence (DNA): TGTGCCACCAGTGATCGGACAGGGTCGAAGGAGCTGTTTTTT.

Ten or more counts support this clonotype. The chain links TRBV7-9 to TRBJ1-5; D unclear. Germline CDR1 is SEHNR and CDR2 is FQNEAQ (reference sequence). V was shortened by 5 bases and J by 0 bases, with 11 bases between the two germline ends. CDR3 length: 15 residues. CDR3 loop: CASSPGLNSNQPQHF. The DNA for the CDR3 is TGTGCCAGCAGCCCAGGACTGAATAGCAATCAGCCCCAGCATTTT.

This clonotype was counted a few times. The J gene is TRBJ1-1, the V gene TRBV19; D uncertain. Between the trimmed V and J ends, which lost 3 bases and 4 bases, there was a span of 12 bases. Looked up from germline, CDR1 is LNHDA and CDR2 is SQIVND (reference sequence). CDR3 length: 14 amino acids. CDR3 in amino acids: CASSIGTEGTEAFF. Here the CDR3 DNA reads TGTGCCAGTAGTATCGGCACGGAGGGCACTGAAGCTTTCTTT.

This clonotype was observed a handful of times. The chain joins TRBV30 to TRBJ2-7; no reliable D call. This CDR3 has 13 residues. CDR1 GTSNPN and CDR2 SVGIG come from the germline V gene (reference sequence). Trimming pared 3 bases from V and 0 bases from J, leaving 9 bases between. The CDR3 nucleotides read TGTGCCTGGAGGCCGTTAAGCTCCTACGAGCAGTACTTC. It encodes CAWRPLSSYEQYF.

The chain employs TRBV7-9 and TRBJ2-6; D possibly uses TRBD1 or TRBD2 (5 bases each). This CDR3 has 20 amino acids. Trimming shortened V by 3 bases and J by 2 bases, and 23 bases separated the two germline ends. The germline gives CDR1 SEHNR, CDR2 FQNEAQ (reference sequence). The CDR3 protein is CASSFIRDVGNGPGANVLTF. CDR3 sequence (DNA): TGTGCCAGCAGCTTCATCCGGGACGTAGGAAACGGCCCTGGGGCCAACGTCCTGACTTTC.

The chain is built from TRBV13 and TRBJ2-7; D is possibly TRBD2 (6 bases). Germline V lookup: CDR1 PRHDT, CDR2 FYEKMQ (reference sequence). V dropped 3 bases and J dropped 9 bases, with 18 bases sitting between them. The CDR3 covers 14 residues. The DNA of the CDR3 is TGTGCCAGCAGCTTTTCTGCGGGAATAAACGGGCAGTACTTC. It codes for CASSFSAGINGQYF.

With respect to this clonotype: Just one base apart from a much larger clone, this may be a read error. The chain is built from TRBV9 and TRBJ1-1; D is possibly TRBD1 (5 bases). CDR3 length: 13 residues. The V and J ends lost 3 bases and 7 bases respectively, with 13 bases between them. Per the germline V gene, CDR1 is SGDLS and CDR2 is YYNGEE. In DNA, the CDR3 is TGTGCCAGCAGCGGGACCGGGGGGGGTGAAGCTTTCTTT. This sequence encodes CASSGTGGGEAFF.

The chain links TRBV19 to TRBJ1-6; weak D call: TRBD1 (6 bases). CDR3 length equals 15 residues. Germline CDR1 reads LNHDA; CDR2 reads SQIVND (reference sequence). Trimming pared 6 bases from V and 9 bases from J, leaving 18 bases between. The CDR3 is CASSGTTGSTSPLHF. For the CDR3, the DNA is TGTGCCAGTAGCGGCACTACAGGGTCTACTTCACCCCTCCACTTT.

This clonotype was counted a few times. This chain connects TRBV7-9 to TRBJ1-1, with D possibly being TRBD1 (5 bases). CDR1 is SEHNR, CDR2 FQNEAQ, per germline (reference sequence). This CDR3 is 15 amino acids long. Trimming shortened V by 5 bases and J by 2 bases, and 15 bases separated the two germline ends. CDR3 amino acids: CASSDQTAVNTEAFF. In DNA form, the CDR3 reads TGTGCCAGCAGCGACCAGACAGCTGTTAACACTGAAGCTTTCTTT.

Remarks on this clonotype: It may be a read error: a sequence one base away is much more abundant. The chain has TRBV29-1 and TRBJ2-7; D is perhaps TRBD1 (5 bases). Germline V lookup: CDR1 SQVTM, CDR2 ANQGSEA. CDR3 length: 11 residues. The CDR3 DNA is TGCGGCGTCGAGCAGGGTTACGAGCAGTACTTC. This translates into CGVEQGYEQYF.

This clonotype has more than one count but fewer than ten. This chain uses TRBV12-3 or TRBV12-4 with TRBJ2-1; the match to TRBD2 covers 14 bases. CDR3 length: 20 amino acids. The V gene end was trimmed by 4 bases and the J gene end by 5 bases; junction bases not matched to a gene: 16. The CDR3: CASSSPGTSGGGSGDNEQFF. CDR3 nucleotides: TGTGCCAGCAGTTCGCCAGGGACTAGCGGGGGAGGATCTGGGGACAATGAGCAGTTCTTC.

The chain joins TRBV5-1 to TRBJ2-1; no definite D call. CDR1 SGHRS and CDR2 YFSETQ come from the germline V gene. The V gene lost 4 bases and the J gene lost 9 bases, with 11 bases spanning the gap. The CDR3 totals 12 residues. CDR3 residues: CASSLAMIEQFF. CDR3 in DNA: TGCGCCAGCAGCCTGGCGATGATTGAGCAGTTCTTC.

The rearrangement uses TRBV5-1 and TRBJ2-7, with D perhaps matching TRBD1 (6 bases). CDR1 SGHRS and CDR2 YFSETQ come from the germline V gene. V lost 5 bases and J 2 bases, leaving 20 bases between the germline ends. The CDR3 totals 16 residues. CDR3 sequence reads: CASRPTKGQSPYEQYF. CDR3 nucleotides: TGCGCCAGCAGGCCAACGAAGGGACAATCCCCCTACGAGCAGTACTTC.

This clonotype has only a few counts. J is TRBJ1-1 and V is TRBV10-1; 7 bases line up with TRBD1. The length of the CDR3 is 13 residues. Losses at the gene ends were 7 bases for V and 4 bases for J; bases not matched to a gene: 6. CDR1 is WNHNN, CDR2 SYGVQD, per germline (reference sequence). The CDR3 DNA sequence: TGCGCCAGCATAGGGGACAGAGGCACTGAAGCTTTCTTT. Its translation: CASIGDRGTEAFF.

This clonotype came up a few times. V gene TRBV30 combines with J gene TRBJ1-2, with 7 nucleotides matching TRBD1. Germline V CDR1 and CDR2: GTSNPN, SVGIG (reference sequence). There are 12 residues in the CDR3. Trimming at V came to 3 bases and at J to 4 bases, leaving 2 bases not matched to a gene. This CDR3 is CAWRTGLYGYTF. CDR3 DNA: TGTGCCTGGAGGACAGGGCTCTATGGCTACACCTTC.

J is TRBJ2-3 and V is TRBV10-3, with 8 bases identical to TRBD2. The V gene's germline CDR1 is ENHRY and CDR2 SYGVKD. This CDR3 contains 17 residues. The junction had 12 bases not matched to a gene; V was cut back by 4 bases and J by 3 bases. In DNA form, the CDR3 reads TGTGCCATCAGTGCCGACACTGGACTAGCAGAAACAGATACGCAGTATTTT. It codes for CAISADTGLAETDTQYF.